This record looks at one TCR beta chain sequence and its context. In the study's own analysis: Estimated nucleated cell counts came from reference gene primer amplification. TCRdb keeps only in-frame clones here, not all; method: immunoSEQ multiplex PCR. V and J calls plus clone size are reproduced from that table; the DNA served to infer D and trimming. The sample comprises some 200,000 clones, approximately 86% of which are singletons, and 10% rests with the top ten. The sample is drawn from a study of blood T cell repertoires in COVID-19. As for the study in general: Acute and convalescent COVID-19 specimens originated in the United States, Italy and Spain. Sources were T cells, B-cell-depleted T cells, or PBMCs; the material itself was cDNA or gDNA.

In germline, CDR1 is ENHRY, CDR2 SYGVKD. The J segment lost 1 base and the V segment lost 6 bases, leaving 4 bases of the junction unmatched. CDR3 length: 14 residues. The age range of participants was about 18 to 89 years, with residence in about 25 US areas. Sequencing was performed on PBMCs or T cells enriched from blood (not recorded which). The clonotype originates from a man younger than 30 with acute COVID-19. This chain joins TRBV10-3 and TRBJ2-3; 7 bases match TRBD2. CDR3 nucleotides: TGTGCCATCAGATCGGCGGGGGGCACAGATACGCAGTATTTT. This sequence encodes CAIRSAGGTDTQYF.